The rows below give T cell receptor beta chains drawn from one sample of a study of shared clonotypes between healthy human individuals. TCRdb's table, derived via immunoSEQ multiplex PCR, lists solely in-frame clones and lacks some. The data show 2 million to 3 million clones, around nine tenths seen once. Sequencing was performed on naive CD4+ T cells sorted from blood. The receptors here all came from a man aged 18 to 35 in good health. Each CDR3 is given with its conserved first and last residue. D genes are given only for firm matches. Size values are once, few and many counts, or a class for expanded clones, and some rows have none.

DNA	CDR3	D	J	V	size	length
TGTGCCAGCAGCTTAGAAGGGGAAAGCTCCTATAATTCACCCCTCCACTTT	CASSLEGESSYNSPLHF	NA	TRBJ1-6	TRBV11-3	NA	17
TGTGCCAGCAGCTTTAGCGGGGGGGCTACAGATACGCAGTATTTT	CASSFSGGATDTQYF	TRBD2	TRBJ2-3	TRBV11-3	NA	15
TGTGCCAGCAGCCCACGGGGGTACTCCGACGGGCACATTCAGTACTTC	CASSPRGYSDGHIQYF	NA	TRBJ2-4	TRBV7-2	NA	16
TGTGCCAGCAGTTACTCGGCTAGCTACGATGAGCAGTTCTTC	CASSYSASYDEQFF	NA	TRBJ2-1	TRBV6-5	NA	14
TGTGCCAGCAGCCAACAGACTAGCGGGAGGGCCTCATCCTACGAGCAGTACTTC	CASSQQTSGRASSYEQYF	TRBD2	TRBJ2-7	TRBV7-2	NA	18
TGTGCCAGCAGCTTAGGCGGGACGGCGGTTTACAATGAGCAGTTCTTC	CASSLGGTAVYNEQFF	NA	TRBJ2-1	TRBV7-8	NA	16
TGTGCCAGCAGTACAGAGGCAAACTATGGCTACACCTTC	CASSTEANYGYTF	NA	TRBJ1-2	TRBV2	NA	13
TGTGCCATCAGTTTAGCGGGACAAGAGACCCAGTACTTC	CAISLAGQETQYF	TRBD2	TRBJ2-5	TRBV10-3	NA	13
TGTGCCAGTACTCGAGCTCTAAGCTCCTACGAGCAGTACTTC	CASTRALSSYEQYF	NA	TRBJ2-7	TRBV19	NA	14
TGTGCCAGCAGTTACCGCCAGGGCAGGGTCAATGAGCAGTTCTTC	CASSYRQGRVNEQFF	NA	TRBJ2-1	TRBV6-5	once	15
TGTGCCAGCAGTAAGACTAGCGGGGGGCTCTACCAAGAGACCCAGTACTTC	CASSKTSGGLYQETQYF	TRBD2	TRBJ2-5	TRBV28	NA	17
TGTGCCTGGAAGGGACAGGGGCCTGAGGTGCCCCAGCATTTT	CAWKGQGPEVPQHF	TRBD1	TRBJ1-5	TRBV30	NA	14
TGTGCCACCAGCGTCCCCGGGGTCACCGGGGAGCTGTTTTTT	CATSVPGVTGELFF	NA	TRBJ2-2	TRBV6-5	NA	14
TGTGCCATCAGTGAGACGAGTGAGCAGTTCTTC	CAISETSEQFF	NA	TRBJ2-1	TRBV10-3	NA	11
TGTGCCAGCAGGCGACAGGGTTTGGACTATGGCTACACCTTC	CASRRQGLDYGYTF	TRBD1	TRBJ1-2	TRBV2	NA	14
TGTGCCAGCAGCAAAGTATTCTCCGGGACAGGGAGTGTTAGCAATCAGCCCCAGCATTTT	CASSKVFSGTGSVSNQPQHF	NA	TRBJ1-5	TRBV21-1	NA	20
TGTGCCTGGAGTGTTTCAGGGTGGAGAACTGAAGCTTTCTTT	CAWSVSGWRTEAFF	NA	TRBJ1-1	TRBV30	NA	14
TGTGCCAGCAGTTTTAATCAGGGGGCTGGGAAGTATGGCTACACCTTC	CASSFNQGAGKYGYTF	TRBD1	TRBJ1-2	TRBV6-5	NA	16
TGTGCCAGCAGTTTCACCTACTCTTCCTACAATGAGCAGTTCTTC	CASSFTYSSYNEQFF	NA	TRBJ2-1	TRBV6-5	once	15
TGTGCCAGCAGCTTAGAACTAACCGCGACTGAAGCTTTCTTT	CASSLELTATEAFF	NA	TRBJ1-1	TRBV7-2	NA	14
TGTGCCAGCAGCTATCCTGGGGGTTGGTACTTC	CASSYPGGWYF	NA	TRBJ2-7	TRBV11-3	NA	11
TGTGCTAGCAGCCCCCGGACAGGACCGAGTGAAAAACTGTTTTTT	CASSPRTGPSEKLFF	TRBD1	TRBJ1-4	TRBV7-7	NA	15
TGTGCCAGCAGCTTAGGCCTAGCGGGTTCGAGGGAGACCCAGTACTTC	CASSLGLAGSRETQYF	TRBD2	TRBJ2-5	TRBV11-2	NA	16
TGTGCCAGCAGGACCGGGGCGAAGGGGATTGTAGGCTACACCTTC	CASRTGAKGIVGYTF	NA	TRBJ1-2	TRBV6-5	once	15
TGTGCCAGCAGCTTAATTCCTGGGACAGCAATAGCCAAAAACATTCAGTACTTC	CASSLIPGTAIAKNIQYF	TRBD1	TRBJ2-4	TRBV5-4	NA	18
TGCGCCAGCAGCCCCCGTCGGGGGCGAGCGGATAGCACAGATACGCAGTATTTT	CASSPRRGRADSTDTQYF	NA	TRBJ2-3	TRBV5-1	NA	18
TGTGCCAGCAGCGGTGTGGGACAGCTCTACAATGAGCAGTTCTTC	CASSGVGQLYNEQFF	TRBD1	TRBJ2-1	TRBV6-5	NA	15
TGTGCCAGCAGCCAACCTGGGACAGGGGGAAACACCATATATTTT	CASSQPGTGGNTIYF	TRBD1	TRBJ1-3	TRBV27	NA	15